This is a list of T cell receptor beta chains from one sample in a study of human thymus T cells. This table comes from immunoSEQ multiplex PCR, and its TCRdb copy is limited to in-frame clones, with some not included. The table includes tens of thousands of clones, 94% detected once. Sequencing used blood. These receptors all stem from a boy in the first two years of life with a congenital heart defect but otherwise immunologically healthy. Each CDR3 is given with its conserved first and last residue. The D gene is left open where the match is weak. Clone size, where shown, is once, few, many, or a class for clones that have expanded.

j_gene | abundance | v_gene | d_gene | CDR3aa | CDR3nt
TRBJ1-3 | - | TRBV7-8 | - | CASSLEGGWQSGNTIYF | TGTGCCAGCAGCTTAGAGGGCGGATGGCAGTCTGGAAACACCATATATTTT
TRBJ2-5 | - | TRBV4-3 | TRBD2 | CASASGPAGRGGETQYF | TGCGCCAGCGCTTCGGGGCCCGCCGGTCGGGGGGGAGAGACCCAGTACTTC
TRBJ1-1 | - | TRBV7-9 | TRBD1 | CASSSGGARTEAFF | TGTGCCAGCAGCTCAGGGGGCGCAAGAACTGAAGCTTTCTTT
TRBJ1-3 | - | TRBV5-6 | - | CASSLGGQTGNTIYF | TGTGCCAGCAGCCTGGGGGGGCAAACTGGAAACACCATATATTTT
TRBJ2-1 | - | TRBV10-2 | - | CASSEQLLLGNEQFF | TGCGCCAGCAGTGAACAGCTTTTGTTGGGGAATGAGCAGTTCTTC
TRBJ1-6 | - | TRBV7-6 | - | CASSLRINSPLHF | TGTGCCAGCAGCTTAAGAATTAATTCACCCCTCCACTTT
TRBJ2-2 | - | TRBV5-5 | TRBD1 | CACGQGNTGELFF | TGTGCCTGCGGACAGGGAAACACCGGGGAGCTGTTTTTT
TRBJ2-5 | - | TRBV28 | - | CASSLPGQTQYF | TGTGCCAGCAGTTTACCCGGCCAGACCCAGTACTTC
TRBJ2-7 | once | TRBV6-5 | TRBD2 | CASSYSASGSYEQYF | TGTGCCAGCAGTTACTCGGCTAGCGGGTCCTACGAGCAGTACTTC
TRBJ1-4 | - | TRBV25-1 | TRBD1 | CASSDWTGRGEKLFF | TGTGCCAGCAGTGATTGGACAGGGAGAGGTGAAAAACTGTTTTTT